One and the same sample provided the 2 T cell receptor beta chains below, sequenced in a study of CD8 T cells in Susac syndrome (dated by TCRdb to about 2019). Library prep was done by the immunoSEQ multiplex PCR assay. RNA was extracted with the RNeasy kit and roughly 0.5 to 1 ug was reverse transcribed using random hexamers. The raw public data were reprocessed by TCRdb itself: fastp quality trimming at Q25, MiXCR clonotype calling, in-frame beta chains only. Rows merge per CDR3 protein into single entries with the most common DNA and genes. The sample contains about 210,000 distinct CDR3 sequences, about 93% of them found a single time. Together, the top ten hold 0.1% to 0.12% of the sample. The material sequenced was CD4+ T cells from PBMCs. These receptors all stem from a human donor in good health.

This chain uses TRBV28 with TRBJ2-5; TRBD1 matches at 7 bases. CDR1 is MDHEN and CDR2 is SYDVKM in the germline V gene. With 5 bases clipped from V and 5 bases from J, the junction kept 5 bases outside the gene matches. CDR3 length equals 13 residues. The CDR3 nucleotides read TGTGCCAGCAGTCAGACAGGGATCGAGACCCAGTACTTC. It translates to CASSQTGIETQYF. The variable domain in full, with the rest retrieved from reference TRBV28 and TRBJ2-5, is DVKVTQSSRYLVKRTGEKVFLECVQDMDHENMFWYRQDPGLGLRLIYFSYDVKMKEKGDIPEGYSVSREKKERFSLILESASTNQTSMYLCASSQTGIETQYFGPGTRLLVL.

The CDR3 region has the DNA TGTGCCAGCAGATTTAGCGGGGCTGAGCAGTTCTTC. Its protein product is CASRFSGAEQFF. The gene calls are TRBV7-9 and TRBJ2-1, with 8 nucleotides matching TRBD2. Trimming cost V 6 bases and J 9 bases; bases outside gene matches: 4. This CDR3 is 12 amino acids long. CDR1 and CDR2 from the germline V gene are SEHNR and FQNEAQ (reference sequence).